This T cell receptor (beta chain) was captured by sequencing in a study of radiotherapy plus CTLA-4 blockade in lung cancer. In the study overall: Disease control reached under 35%, with objective responses in under 20%. Study outcomes and limitations: After radiotherapy and ipilimumab, tumor-derived clones expanded in peripheral blood.

A note on this clone: No antigen is known for it.

Only in-frame clones appear in the TCRdb table, and some are missing; sequencing was by immunoSEQ multiplex PCR. The table includes more than 95,000 clones, 65% to 80% detected once. Sequencing used peripheral blood, obtained from a patient treated with radiotherapy plus ipilimumab. The sequence was obtained from a human donor with non-small cell lung cancer who had a partial response to radiotherapy plus ipilimumab. Some clones in this sample may be carry-over from other donors' samples.

DNA for the CDR3: TGTGCCAGCAGCTTAGGGACAGGCTTTTCTGGAAACACCATATATTTT. This codes for CASSLGTGFSGNTIYF. V and J are TRBV7-9 and TRBJ1-3; 7 nucleotides match TRBD1. V gave up 1 base and J gave up 1 base; unmatched junction bases: 4. The germline CDR1 and CDR2 sequences are SEHNR and FQNEAQ (reference sequence). CDR3 length: 16 residues.